This TCR beta chain was sequenced in a study of PD-L1 blockade in urothelial cancer. Study background: The year 2014 saw patients start atezolizumab, 1,200 mg intravenously every 3 weeks. Specimens of blood held a median count of roughly 140,000 T cells.

Deletions cut 2 bases from V and 1 base from J, with 4 bases between. Germline CDR1 SGHTA, CDR2 FQGTGA. The length of the CDR3 is 13 residues. Data came from immunoSEQ multiplex PCR; TCRdb stores just in-frame clones and leaves some out. In the table there are 95,000 to 150,000 clones, roughly 88% of which are singletons. Time point noted: peripheral blood 6 weeks after treatment start. The sequence was obtained from a middle-aged man with urothelial cancer. The chain links TRBV7-3 to TRBJ2-3, with D unclear. Sequences were derived from PBMCs, sampled around atezolizumab (anti-PD-L1) treatment. Written as DNA, the CDR3 is TGTGCCAGCAGCTTAGGAGGCACAGATACGCAGTATTTT. This translates into CASSLGGTDTQYF.